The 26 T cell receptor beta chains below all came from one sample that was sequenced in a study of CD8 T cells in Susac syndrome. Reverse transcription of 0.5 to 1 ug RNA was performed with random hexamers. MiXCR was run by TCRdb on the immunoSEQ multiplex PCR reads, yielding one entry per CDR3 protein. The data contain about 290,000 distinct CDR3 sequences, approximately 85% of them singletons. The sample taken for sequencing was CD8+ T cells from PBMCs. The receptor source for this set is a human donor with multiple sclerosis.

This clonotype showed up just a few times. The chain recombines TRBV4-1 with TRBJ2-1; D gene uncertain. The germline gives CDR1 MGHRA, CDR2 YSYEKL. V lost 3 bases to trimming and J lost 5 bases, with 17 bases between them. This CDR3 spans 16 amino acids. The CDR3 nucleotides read TGCGCCAGCAGCCATGCCCACTTAGCCCTGGACAATGAGCAGTTCTTC. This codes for CASSHAHLALDNEQFF.

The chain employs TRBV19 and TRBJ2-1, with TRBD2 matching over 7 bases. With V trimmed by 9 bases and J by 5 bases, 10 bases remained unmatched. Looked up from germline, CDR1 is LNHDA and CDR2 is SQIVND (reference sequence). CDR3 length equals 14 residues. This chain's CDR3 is CASSHAGVNNEQFF. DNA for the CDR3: TGTGCCAGCTCCCACGCGGGAGTGAACAATGAGCAGTTCTTC.

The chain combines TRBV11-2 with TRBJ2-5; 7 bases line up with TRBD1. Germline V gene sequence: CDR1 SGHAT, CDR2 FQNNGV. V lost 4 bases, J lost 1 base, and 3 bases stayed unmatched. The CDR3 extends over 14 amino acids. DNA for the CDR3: TGTGCCAGCAGCTCAGACAGGGCCCAAGAGACCCAGTACTTC. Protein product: CASSSDRAQETQYF. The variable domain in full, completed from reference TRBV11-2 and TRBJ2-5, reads EAGVAQSPRYKIIEKRQSVAFWCNPISGHATLYWYQQILGQGPKLLIQFQNNGVVDDSQLPKDRFSAERLKGVDSTLKIQPAKLEDSAVYLCASSSDRAQETQYFGPGTRLLVL.

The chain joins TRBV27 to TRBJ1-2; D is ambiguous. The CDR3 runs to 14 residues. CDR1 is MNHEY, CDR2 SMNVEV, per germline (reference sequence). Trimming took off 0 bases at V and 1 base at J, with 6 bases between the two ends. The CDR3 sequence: CASSLSRGNYGYTF. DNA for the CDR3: TGTGCCAGCAGTTTATCCCGGGGTAACTATGGCTACACCTTC.

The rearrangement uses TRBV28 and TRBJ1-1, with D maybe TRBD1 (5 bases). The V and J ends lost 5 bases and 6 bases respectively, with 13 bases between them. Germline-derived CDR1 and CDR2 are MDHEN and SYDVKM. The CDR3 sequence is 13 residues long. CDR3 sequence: CASSRPGGAEAFF. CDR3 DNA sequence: TGTGCCAGCAGTCGTCCTGGGGGAGCTGAAGCTTTCTTT.

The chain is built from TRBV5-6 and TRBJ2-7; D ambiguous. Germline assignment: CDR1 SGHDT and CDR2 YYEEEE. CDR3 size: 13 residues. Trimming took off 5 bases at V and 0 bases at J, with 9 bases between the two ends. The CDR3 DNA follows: TGTGCCAGCAGTAAGAGTAACTCCTACGAGCAGTACTTC. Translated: CASSKSNSYEQYF.

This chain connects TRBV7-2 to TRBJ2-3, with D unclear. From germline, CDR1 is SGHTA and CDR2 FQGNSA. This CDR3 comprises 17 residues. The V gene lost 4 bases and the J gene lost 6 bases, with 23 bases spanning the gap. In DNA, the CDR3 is TGTGCCAGCAGCTCAGATGTCTATTTCACGTATTCGGATACGCAGTATTTT. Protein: CASSSDVYFTYSDTQYF.

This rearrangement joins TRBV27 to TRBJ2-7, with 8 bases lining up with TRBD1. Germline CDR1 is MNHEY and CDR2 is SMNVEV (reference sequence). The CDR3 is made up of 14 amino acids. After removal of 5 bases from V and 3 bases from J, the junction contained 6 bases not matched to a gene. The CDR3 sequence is CASSPIGQGYEQYF. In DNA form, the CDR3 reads TGTGCCAGCAGTCCGATCGGACAGGGCTACGAGCAGTACTTC.

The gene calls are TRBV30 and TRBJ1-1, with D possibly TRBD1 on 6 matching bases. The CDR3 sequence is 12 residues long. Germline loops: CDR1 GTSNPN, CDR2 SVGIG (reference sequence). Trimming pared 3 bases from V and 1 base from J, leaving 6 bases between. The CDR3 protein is CAWRQGNTEAFF. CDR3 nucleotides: TGTGCCTGGAGACAGGGGAACACTGAAGCTTTCTTT.

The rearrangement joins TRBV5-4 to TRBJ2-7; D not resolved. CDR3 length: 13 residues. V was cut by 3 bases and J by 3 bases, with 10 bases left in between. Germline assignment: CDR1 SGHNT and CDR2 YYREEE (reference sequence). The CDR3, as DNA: TGTGCCAGCAGCTCCTATTCAGGCTACGAGCAGTACTTC. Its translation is CASSSYSGYEQYF.

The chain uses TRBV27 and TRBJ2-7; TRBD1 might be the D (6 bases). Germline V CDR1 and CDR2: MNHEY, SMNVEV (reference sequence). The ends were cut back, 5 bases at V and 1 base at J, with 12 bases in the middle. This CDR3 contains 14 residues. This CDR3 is CASSLDRLSYEQYF. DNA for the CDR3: TGTGCCAGCAGTCTCGACAGGCTGTCCTACGAGCAGTACTTC.

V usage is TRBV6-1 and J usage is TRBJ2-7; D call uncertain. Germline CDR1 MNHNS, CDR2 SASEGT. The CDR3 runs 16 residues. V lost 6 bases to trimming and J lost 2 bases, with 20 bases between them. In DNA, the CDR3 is TGTGCCAGCAGCCCAAACGGTCCAGAGAAAACCTACGAGCAGTACTTC. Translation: CASSPNGPEKTYEQYF.

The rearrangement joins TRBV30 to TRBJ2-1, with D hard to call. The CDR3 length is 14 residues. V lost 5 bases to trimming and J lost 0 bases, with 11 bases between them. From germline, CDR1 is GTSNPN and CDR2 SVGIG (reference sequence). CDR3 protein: CAWVVKNSYNEQFF. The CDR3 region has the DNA TGTGCCTGGGTGGTAAAAAACTCCTACAATGAGCAGTTCTTC.

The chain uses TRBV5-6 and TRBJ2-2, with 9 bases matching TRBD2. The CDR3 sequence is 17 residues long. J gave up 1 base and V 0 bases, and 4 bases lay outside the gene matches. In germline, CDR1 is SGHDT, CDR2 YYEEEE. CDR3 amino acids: CASSLGLAEWNTGELFF. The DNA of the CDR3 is TGTGCCAGCAGCTTGGGACTAGCGGAGTGGAACACCGGGGAGCTGTTTTTT. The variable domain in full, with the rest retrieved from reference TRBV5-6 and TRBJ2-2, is DAGVTQSPTHLIKTRGQQVTLRCSPKSGHDTVSWYQQALGQGPQFIFQYYEEEERQRGNFPDRFSGHQFPNYSSELNVNALLLGDSALYLCASSLGLAEWNTGELFFGEGSRLTVL.

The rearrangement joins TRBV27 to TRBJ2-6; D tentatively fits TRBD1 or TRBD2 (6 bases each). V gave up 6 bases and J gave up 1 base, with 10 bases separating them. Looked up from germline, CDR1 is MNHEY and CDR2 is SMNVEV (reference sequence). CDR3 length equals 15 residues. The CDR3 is CASSPGASGANVLTF. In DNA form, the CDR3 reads TGTGCCAGCAGCCCGGGGGCGTCTGGGGCCAACGTCCTGACTTTC.

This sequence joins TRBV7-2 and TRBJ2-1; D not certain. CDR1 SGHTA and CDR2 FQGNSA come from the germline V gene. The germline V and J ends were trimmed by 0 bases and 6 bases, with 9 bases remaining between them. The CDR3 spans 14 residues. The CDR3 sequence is CASSLAGMINEQFF. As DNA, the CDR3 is TGTGCCAGCAGCTTAGCGGGAATGATCAATGAGCAGTTCTTC. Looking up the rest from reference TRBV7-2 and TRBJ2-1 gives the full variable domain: GAGVSQSPSNKVTEKGKDVELRCDPISGHTALYWYRQSLGQGLEFLIYFQGNSAPDKSGLPSDRFSAERTGGSVSTLTIQRTQQEDSAVYLCASSLAGMINEQFFGPGTRLTVL.

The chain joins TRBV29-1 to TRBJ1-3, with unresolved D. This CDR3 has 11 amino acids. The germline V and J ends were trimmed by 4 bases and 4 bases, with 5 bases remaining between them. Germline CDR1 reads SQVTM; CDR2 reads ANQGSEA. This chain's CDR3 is CSVVGGNTIYF. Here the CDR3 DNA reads TGCAGCGTTGTTGGAGGAAACACCATATATTTT.

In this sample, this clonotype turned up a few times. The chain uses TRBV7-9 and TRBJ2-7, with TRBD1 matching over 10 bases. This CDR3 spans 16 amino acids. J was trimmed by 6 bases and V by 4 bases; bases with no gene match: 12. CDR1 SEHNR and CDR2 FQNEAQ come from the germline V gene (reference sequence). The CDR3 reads CASSSTSRGQGVEQYF. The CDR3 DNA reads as TGTGCCAGCAGCTCCACCAGTCGTGGACAGGGGGTCGAGCAGTACTTC.

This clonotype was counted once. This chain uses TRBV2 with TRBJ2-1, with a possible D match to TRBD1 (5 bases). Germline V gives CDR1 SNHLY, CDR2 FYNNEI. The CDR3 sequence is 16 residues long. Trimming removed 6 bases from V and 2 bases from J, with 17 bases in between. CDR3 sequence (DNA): TGTGCCAGCAGAGCCCAGGGTTTGGGCCCCTACAATGAGCAGTTCTTC. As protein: CASRAQGLGPYNEQFF.

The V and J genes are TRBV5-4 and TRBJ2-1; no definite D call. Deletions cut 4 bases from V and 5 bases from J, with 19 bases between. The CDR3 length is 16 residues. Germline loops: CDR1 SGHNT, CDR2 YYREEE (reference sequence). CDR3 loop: CASSRLSGVPHNEQFF. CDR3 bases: TGTGCCAGCAGCCGCCTAAGTGGGGTCCCTCACAATGAGCAGTTCTTC.

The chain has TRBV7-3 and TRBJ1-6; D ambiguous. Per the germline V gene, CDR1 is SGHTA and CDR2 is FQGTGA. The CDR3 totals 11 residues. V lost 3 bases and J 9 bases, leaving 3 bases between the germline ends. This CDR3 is CASSFISPLHF. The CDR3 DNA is TGTGCCAGCAGCTTTATTTCACCCCTCCACTTT.

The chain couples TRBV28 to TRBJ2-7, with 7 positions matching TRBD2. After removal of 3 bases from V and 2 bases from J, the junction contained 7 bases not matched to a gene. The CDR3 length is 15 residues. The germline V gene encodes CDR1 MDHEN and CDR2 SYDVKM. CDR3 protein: CASSFDREVTYEQYF. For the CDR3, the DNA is TGTGCCAGCAGTTTCGACCGGGAGGTAACCTACGAGCAGTACTTC.

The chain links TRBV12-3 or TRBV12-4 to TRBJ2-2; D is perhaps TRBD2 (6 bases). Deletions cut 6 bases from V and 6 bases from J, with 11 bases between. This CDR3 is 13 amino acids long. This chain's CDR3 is CASRIGEAGELFF. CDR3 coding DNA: TGTGCCAGCAGGATAGGGGAGGCCGGGGAGCTGTTTTTT.

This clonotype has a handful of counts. The CDR3 nucleotides read TGTGCCAGTAGCCTCGCGGCCACTGAAGCTTTCTTT. This translates into CASSLAATEAFF. V is TRBV19 and J is TRBJ1-1, with no clear D. The CDR3 contains 12 residues. V gave up 6 bases and J gave up 4 bases, with 9 bases separating them. CDR1 is LNHDA and CDR2 is SQIVND in the germline V gene (reference sequence).

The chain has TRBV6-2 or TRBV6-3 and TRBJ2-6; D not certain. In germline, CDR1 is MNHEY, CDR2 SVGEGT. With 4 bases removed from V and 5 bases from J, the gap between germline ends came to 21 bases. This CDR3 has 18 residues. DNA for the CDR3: TGTGCCAGCAGTTCCCCCGAGGATCCTCTTCTCTGGGCCAACGTCCTGACTTTC. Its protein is CASSSPEDPLLWANVLTF.

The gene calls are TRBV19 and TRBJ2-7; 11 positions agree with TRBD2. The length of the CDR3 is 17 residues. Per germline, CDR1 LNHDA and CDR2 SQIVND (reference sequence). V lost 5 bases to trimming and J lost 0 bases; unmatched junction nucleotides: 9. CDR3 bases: TGTGCCAGTAGTGGACTAGCGGGCGACCTCCTCTCCTACGAGCAGTACTTC. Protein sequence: CASSGLAGDLLSYEQYF.